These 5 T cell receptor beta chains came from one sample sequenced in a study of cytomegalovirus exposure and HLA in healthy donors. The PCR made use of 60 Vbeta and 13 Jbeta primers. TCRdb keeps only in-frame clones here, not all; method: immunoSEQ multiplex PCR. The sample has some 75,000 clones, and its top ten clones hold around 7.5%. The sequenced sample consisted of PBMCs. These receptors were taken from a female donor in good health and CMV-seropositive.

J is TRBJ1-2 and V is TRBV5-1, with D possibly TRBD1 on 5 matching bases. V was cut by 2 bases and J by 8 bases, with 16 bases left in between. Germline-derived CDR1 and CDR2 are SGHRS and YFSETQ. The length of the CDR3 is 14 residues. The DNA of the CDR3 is TGCGCCAGCAGCTTAGAAGTGGGGAGGGGCGGCTACACCTTC. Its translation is CASSLEVGRGGYTF.

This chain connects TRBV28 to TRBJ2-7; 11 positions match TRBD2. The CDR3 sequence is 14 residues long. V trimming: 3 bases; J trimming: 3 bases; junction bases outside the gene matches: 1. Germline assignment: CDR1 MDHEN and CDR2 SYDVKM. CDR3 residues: CASSLTSGDYEQYF. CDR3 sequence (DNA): TGTGCCAGCAGTTTGACTAGCGGGGACTACGAGCAGTACTTC.

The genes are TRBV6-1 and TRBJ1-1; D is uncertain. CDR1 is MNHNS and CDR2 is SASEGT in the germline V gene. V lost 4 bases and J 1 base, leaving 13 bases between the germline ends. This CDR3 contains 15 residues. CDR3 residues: CASSGHRFSNTEAFF. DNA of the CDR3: TGTGCCAGCAGTGGACACCGTTTTTCGAACACTGAAGCTTTCTTT.

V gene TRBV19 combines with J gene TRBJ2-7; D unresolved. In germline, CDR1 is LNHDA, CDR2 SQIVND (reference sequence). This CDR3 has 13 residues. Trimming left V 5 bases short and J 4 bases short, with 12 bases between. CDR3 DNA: TGTGCCAGTAGTTCCGGGTCACCTTACGAGCAGTACTTC. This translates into CASSSGSPYEQYF.

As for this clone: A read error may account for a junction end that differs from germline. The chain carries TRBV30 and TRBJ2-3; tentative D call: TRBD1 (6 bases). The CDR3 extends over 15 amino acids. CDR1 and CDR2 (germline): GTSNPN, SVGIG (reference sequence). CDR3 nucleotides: TGTGCCGGGAGTTCCCCGGGACAAAGAAAAGATACGCAGTATTTT. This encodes CAGSSPGQRKDTQYF.